A selection of T cell receptor beta chains follows, all from one sample in a study of response to subunit inactivated influenza vaccine. MiXCR, run by TCRdb on the RT-PCR reads, gives a single entry per CDR3 protein. This sample has approximately 680,000 distinct CDR3 sequences, with 15% to 19% found just once. The sequencing used PBMCs from blood, collected roughly 13 days after vaccination. These receptors all stem from a man in his forties or fifties who received an inactivated influenza vaccine. The CDR3 runs from the conserved cysteine through the conserved F or W. A D gene is named only where the DNA matches it firmly. Clone size, where shown, is once, few, many, or a class for clones that have expanded.

V gene: TRBV4-2
D gene: TRBD2
clone size: many
J gene: TRBJ2-3
CDR3 DNA: TGTGCCAGCAGCCCACAAGGGACTAGCGGGGGGACCACAGATACGCAGTATTTT
CDR3 protein: CASSPQGTSGGTTDTQYF

V gene: TRBV6-5
D gene: .
clone size: many
J gene: TRBJ1-4
CDR3 DNA: TGTGCCAGCAGTTATACGGGGGCTAAGGAAAAACTGTTTTTT
CDR3 protein: CASSYTGAKEKLFF

V gene: TRBV6-5
D gene: TRBD1
clone size: .
J gene: TRBJ1-1
CDR3 DNA: TGTGCCAGCAGTTACCCGGGACAGGGTCCGAACACTGAAGCTTTCTTT
CDR3 protein: CASSYPGQGPNTEAFF

V gene: TRBV10-3
D gene: TRBD2
clone size: .
J gene: TRBJ2-7
CDR3 DNA: TGTGCCATCAGTGGGGGTTCTAGCGGGACTTACGAGCAGTACTTC
CDR3 protein: CAISGGSSGTYEQYF

V gene: TRBV6-5
D gene: TRBD1
clone size: few
J gene: TRBJ2-3
CDR3 DNA: TGTGCCAGCAGTTACAGGGACAGGGGGCTCTGGGCAGATACGCAGTATTTT
CDR3 protein: CASSYRDRGLWADTQYF

V gene: TRBV21-1
D gene: .
clone size: .
J gene: TRBJ2-4
CDR3 DNA: TGTGCCAGCAGCAAAGTCCCTAGCGGGGATGATCTAGCCAAAAACATTCAGTACTTC
CDR3 protein: CASSKVPSGDDLAKNIQYF

V gene: TRBV15
D gene: .
clone size: many
J gene: TRBJ1-2
CDR3 DNA: TGTGCCACCAGCAGAGATCTCGGAGGCTACACCTTC
CDR3 protein: CATSRDLGGYTF

V gene: TRBV12-3/TRBV12-4
D gene: .
clone size: .
J gene: TRBJ2-3
CDR3 DNA: TGTGCCAGCAGTTTAGCGCTGGGGATAGATACGCAGTATTTT
CDR3 protein: CASSLALGIDTQYF

V gene: TRBV12-3/TRBV12-4
D gene: .
clone size: few
J gene: TRBJ2-7
CDR3 DNA: TGTGCCAGCTCCATAGTTGCGGGCTTATCCTACGAGCAGTACTTC
CDR3 protein: CASSIVAGLSYEQYF

V gene: TRBV9
D gene: .
clone size: many
J gene: TRBJ2-3
CDR3 DNA: TGTGCCAGCAGCGTAGGGAATAGCGCCTACACAGATACGCAGTATTTT
CDR3 protein: CASSVGNSAYTDTQYF

V gene: TRBV12-3/TRBV12-4
D gene: .
clone size: .
J gene: TRBJ2-5
CDR3 DNA: TGTGCCAGCAGCCCCGGTTCCGGAGAGACCCAGTACTTC
CDR3 protein: CASSPGSGETQYF

V gene: TRBV7-6
D gene: TRBD2
clone size: .
J gene: TRBJ2-1
CDR3 DNA: TGTGCCAGCAGCCCTAGCGGCGAGAAGGGGTTCTTC
CDR3 protein: CASSPSGEKGFF

V gene: TRBV11-2
D gene: .
clone size: .
J gene: TRBJ2-7
CDR3 DNA: TGTGCCAGCAGCCCCACGGCATCATGGGGAAGTGGGTCCTACGAGCAGTACTTC
CDR3 protein: CASSPTASWGSGSYEQYF

V gene: TRBV28
D gene: TRBD1
clone size: few
J gene: TRBJ2-2
CDR3 DNA: TGTGCCAGCACCCCAGGGACAGCTAGAGGGAACACCGGGGAGCTGTTTTTT
CDR3 protein: CASTPGTARGNTGELFF

V gene: TRBV5-1
D gene: .
clone size: .
J gene: TRBJ1-2
CDR3 DNA: TGCGCCAGCAGCTTGGAGTTAGGCAGGGAGGGCTACACCTTC
CDR3 protein: CASSLELGREGYTF

V gene: TRBV5-1
D gene: .
clone size: .
J gene: TRBJ1-4
CDR3 DNA: TGCGCCAGCAGCCCCAAGGGTGAAAAACTGTTTTTT
CDR3 protein: CASSPKGEKLFF

V gene: TRBV7-9
D gene: TRBD1
clone size: .
J gene: TRBJ2-1
CDR3 DNA: TGTGCCAGCAGCTTAGGGGCAGGGGGTACCTACAATGATCAGTTCTTC
CDR3 protein: CASSLGAGGTYNDQFF

V gene: TRBV2
D gene: TRBD2
clone size: .
J gene: TRBJ2-2
CDR3 DNA: TGTGCCAGCAGGAGACTAGCGGGGGGGAGCACCGGGGAGCTGTTTTTT
CDR3 protein: CASRRLAGGSTGELFF

V gene: TRBV5-1
D gene: .
clone size: few
J gene: TRBJ2-5
CDR3 DNA: TGCGCCAGCAGCACGATGGGGGGGCCCGAGACCCAGTACTTC
CDR3 protein: CASSTMGGPETQYF

V gene: TRBV6-1
D gene: TRBD2
clone size: .
J gene: TRBJ2-3
CDR3 DNA: TGTGCCAGCAGACTGGGACTACGCCCGTGGGCGGATACGCAGTATTTT
CDR3 protein: CASRLGLRPWADTQYF

V gene: TRBV5-1
D gene: TRBD1
clone size: few
J gene: TRBJ2-1
CDR3 DNA: TGCGCCAGCAGCTTGGGGACAGGGGGCTATGAGCAGTTCTTC
CDR3 protein: CASSLGTGGYEQFF

V gene: TRBV10-3
D gene: .
clone size: few
J gene: TRBJ1-3
CDR3 DNA: TGTGCCATCGAGTCCTCTGGAAACACCATATATTTT
CDR3 protein: CAIESSGNTIYF

V gene: TRBV29-1
D gene: .
clone size: few
J gene: TRBJ2-1
CDR3 DNA: TGCAGCGTGGGGGGGCGGGGGTTATACAATGAGCAGTTCTTC
CDR3 protein: CSVGGRGLYNEQFF

V gene: TRBV24-1
D gene: .
clone size: few
J gene: TRBJ1-2
CDR3 DNA: TGTGCCACCAGTGGTGCCATTCAGGGTTCCCGGTCGAGCTACACCTTC
CDR3 protein: CATSGAIQGSRSSYTF

V gene: TRBV7-8
D gene: .
clone size: .
J gene: TRBJ1-2
CDR3 DNA: TGTGCCAGCAGCTTACAAGAGGTCCGTGGCTACACCTTC
CDR3 protein: CASSLQEVRGYTF

V gene: TRBV12-3/TRBV12-4
D gene: TRBD2
clone size: many
J gene: TRBJ2-3
CDR3 DNA: TGTGCCAGCAGTTCGACTAGCGGGGGAAGCACAGATACGCAGTATTTT
CDR3 protein: CASSSTSGGSTDTQYF

V gene: TRBV29-1
D gene: TRBD2
clone size: .
J gene: TRBJ2-1
CDR3 DNA: TGCAGCGTCGATTCCCTAGCGGCAAACGGGGAGCAGTTCTTC
CDR3 protein: CSVDSLAANGEQFF

V gene: TRBV12-3/TRBV12-4
D gene: .
clone size: many
J gene: TRBJ2-1
CDR3 DNA: TGTGCCAGCAGTTTTGGCCGTCGCTCCTACAATGAGCAGTTCTTC
CDR3 protein: CASSFGRRSYNEQFF

V gene: TRBV5-1
D gene: .
clone size: few
J gene: TRBJ2-3
CDR3 DNA: TGCGCCAGCAGCGGGAGTGGGTTGTCAGATACGCAGTATTTT
CDR3 protein: CASSGSGLSDTQYF

V gene: TRBV11-2
D gene: .
clone size: .
J gene: TRBJ2-1
CDR3 DNA: TGTGCCAGCAGCCGGGAAGCTGGGGGGAGCTGGTACTCCTACAATGAGCAGTTCTTC
CDR3 protein: CASSREAGGSWYSYNEQFF

V gene: TRBV6-1
D gene: .
clone size: .
J gene: TRBJ2-5
CDR3 DNA: TGTGCCAGCAGGAGGGTCTGGGAAGAGACCCAGTACTTC
CDR3 protein: CASRRVWEETQYF

V gene: TRBV6-2/TRBV6-3
D gene: .
clone size: .
J gene: TRBJ2-3
CDR3 DNA: TGTGCCAGCATCAAGACAGGGAGGACAGATACGCAGTATTTT
CDR3 protein: CASIKTGRTDTQYF

V gene: TRBV11-2
D gene: .
clone size: .
J gene: TRBJ2-7
CDR3 DNA: TGTGCCTCTGTGGCGGCGGACTCCTACGAGCAGTACTTC
CDR3 protein: CASVAADSYEQYF

V gene: TRBV27
D gene: .
clone size: .
J gene: TRBJ2-3
CDR3 DNA: TGTGCCAGCAGTCCGGTTTTGGGGACTAGCACAGATACGCAGTATTTT
CDR3 protein: CASSPVLGTSTDTQYF

V gene: TRBV29-1
D gene: .
clone size: medium-sized
J gene: TRBJ1-3
CDR3 DNA: TGCAGCGTTCTCCTAACGGGAAACACCATATATTTT
CDR3 protein: CSVLLTGNTIYF

V gene: TRBV10-3
D gene: .
clone size: few
J gene: TRBJ1-2
CDR3 DNA: TGTGCCATCTCGAGTCGGGGCGGGAACTATGGCTACACCTTC
CDR3 protein: CAISSRGGNYGYTF

V gene: TRBV5-1
D gene: .
clone size: few
J gene: TRBJ1-1
CDR3 DNA: TGCGCCAGCAGCGCTATGGCGGGGGCTCTCACTGAAGCTTTCTTT
CDR3 protein: CASSAMAGALTEAFF

V gene: TRBV7-2
D gene: .
clone size: .
J gene: TRBJ1-4
CDR3 DNA: TGTGCCAGCAGCTTCCAGGGAGGAGTTGAAAAACTGTTTTTT
CDR3 protein: CASSFQGGVEKLFF

V gene: TRBV12-3/TRBV12-4
D gene: .
clone size: few
J gene: TRBJ1-5
CDR3 DNA: TGTGCCAGCATGGCAGGCTACAATCAGCCCCAGCATTTT
CDR3 protein: CASMAGYNQPQHF

V gene: TRBV5-1
D gene: TRBD1
clone size: many
J gene: TRBJ2-1
CDR3 DNA: TGCGCCAGCAGCTTGGAAGGGACAGGGGATTACAATGAGCAGTTCTTC
CDR3 protein: CASSLEGTGDYNEQFF

V gene: TRBV11-2
D gene: .
clone size: .
J gene: TRBJ1-2
CDR3 DNA: TGTGCCAGCAGCTTAGATCTGGTGGGCTATGGCTACACCTTC
CDR3 protein: CASSLDLVGYGYTF

V gene: TRBV12-3/TRBV12-4
D gene: .
clone size: .
J gene: TRBJ2-3
CDR3 DNA: TGTGCCAGCAGAAACAGGCTTTACACAGATACGCAGTATTTT
CDR3 protein: CASRNRLYTDTQYF

V gene: TRBV7-9
D gene: TRBD2
clone size: few
J gene: TRBJ2-1
CDR3 DNA: TGTGCCAGCAGCTTAGTTGGGGCTAGCGGGAGGGCCTATGAGCAGTTCTTC
CDR3 protein: CASSLVGASGRAYEQFF

V gene: TRBV6-2/TRBV6-3
D gene: .
clone size: .
J gene: TRBJ2-2
CDR3 DNA: TGTGCCAGCAGTTCGGAATTGAGGCACGGGGAGCTGTTTTTT
CDR3 protein: CASSSELRHGELFF

V gene: TRBV20-1
D gene: TRBD1
clone size: few
J gene: TRBJ1-4
CDR3 DNA: TGCAGTGCTGCAGGGGGCGCCGGGGAAAAACTGTTTTTT
CDR3 protein: CSAAGGAGEKLFF

V gene: TRBV12-3/TRBV12-4
D gene: .
clone size: .
J gene: TRBJ1-1
CDR3 DNA: TGTGCCAGCAACCGCGGGGGGGTCGTCACTGAAGCTTTCTTT
CDR3 protein: CASNRGGVVTEAFF

V gene: TRBV18
D gene: .
clone size: .
J gene: TRBJ1-5
CDR3 DNA: TGTGCCAGCTCAACTCAGGGTTCTCAGCCCCAGCATTTT
CDR3 protein: CASSTQGSQPQHF

V gene: TRBV20-1
D gene: .
clone size: .
J gene: TRBJ2-1
CDR3 DNA: TGCAGTGCTAGAGATCTCGGCGGGGGCGGTTTAAATGAGCAGTTCTTC
CDR3 protein: CSARDLGGGGLNEQFF

V gene: TRBV12-3/TRBV12-4
D gene: .
clone size: .
J gene: TRBJ2-5
CDR3 DNA: TGTGCCAGCAGTCCCCGACCCCAAGAGACCCAGTACTTC
CDR3 protein: CASSPRPQETQYF

V gene: TRBV9
D gene: .
clone size: many
J gene: TRBJ2-2
CDR3 DNA: TGTGCCAGCAGCGGGGGTCGACAGAGTTATTTCTCCACCGGGGAGCTGTTTTTT
CDR3 protein: CASSGGRQSYFSTGELFF

V gene: TRBV7-9
D gene: .
clone size: .
J gene: TRBJ2-2
CDR3 DNA: TGTGCCAGCCCCCCGGACAGCCCATTAAACACCGGGGAGCTGTTTTTT
CDR3 protein: CASPPDSPLNTGELFF

V gene: TRBV20-1
D gene: TRBD1
clone size: .
J gene: TRBJ2-7
CDR3 DNA: TGCAGTGCTAGCACCCCTTGGGGACAGGGGGCCTACGAGCAGTACTTC
CDR3 protein: CSASTPWGQGAYEQYF

V gene: TRBV12-3/TRBV12-4
D gene: .
clone size: many
J gene: TRBJ2-3
CDR3 DNA: TGTGCCAGCAGTTTAAATTCATTTCTGTATACGCAGTATTTT
CDR3 protein: CASSLNSFLYTQYF

V gene: TRBV6-5
D gene: TRBD1
clone size: .
J gene: TRBJ2-2
CDR3 DNA: TGTGCCAGCAGTTACTCCCCGTCCGGGACAGGGGGCAACACCGGGGAGCTGTTTTTT
CDR3 protein: CASSYSPSGTGGNTGELFF

V gene: TRBV6-2/TRBV6-3
D gene: TRBD1
clone size: .
J gene: TRBJ2-1
CDR3 DNA: TGTGCCAGCAGCCCCCGGGACAGGGGTTGGAATGAGCAGTTCTTC
CDR3 protein: CASSPRDRGWNEQFF

V gene: TRBV11-2
D gene: .
clone size: .
J gene: TRBJ2-7
CDR3 DNA: TGTGCCAGCAGCCGCACCAACAGTGGCGAGCAGTACTTC
CDR3 protein: CASSRTNSGEQYF

V gene: TRBV6-2/TRBV6-3
D gene: .
clone size: .
J gene: TRBJ1-1
CDR3 DNA: TGTGCCAGCAGGGGAACGATGAACACTGAAGCTTTCTTT
CDR3 protein: CASRGTMNTEAFF

V gene: TRBV10-3
D gene: .
clone size: few
J gene: TRBJ2-5
CDR3 DNA: TGTGCCATCAGTGGGCACAAAACCCTCCAAGAGACCCAGTACTTC
CDR3 protein: CAISGHKTLQETQYF

V gene: TRBV7-2
D gene: .
clone size: few
J gene: TRBJ2-7
CDR3 DNA: TGTGCCAGCAGCCTGCGGACAGATGGCGAGCAGTACTTC
CDR3 protein: CASSLRTDGEQYF

V gene: TRBV11-1
D gene: .
clone size: .
J gene: TRBJ2-6
CDR3 DNA: TGTGCCAGCAGCTTAGCCCGGTATGGGGTTCTCTCTGGGGCCAACGTCCTGACTTTC
CDR3 protein: CASSLARYGVLSGANVLTF